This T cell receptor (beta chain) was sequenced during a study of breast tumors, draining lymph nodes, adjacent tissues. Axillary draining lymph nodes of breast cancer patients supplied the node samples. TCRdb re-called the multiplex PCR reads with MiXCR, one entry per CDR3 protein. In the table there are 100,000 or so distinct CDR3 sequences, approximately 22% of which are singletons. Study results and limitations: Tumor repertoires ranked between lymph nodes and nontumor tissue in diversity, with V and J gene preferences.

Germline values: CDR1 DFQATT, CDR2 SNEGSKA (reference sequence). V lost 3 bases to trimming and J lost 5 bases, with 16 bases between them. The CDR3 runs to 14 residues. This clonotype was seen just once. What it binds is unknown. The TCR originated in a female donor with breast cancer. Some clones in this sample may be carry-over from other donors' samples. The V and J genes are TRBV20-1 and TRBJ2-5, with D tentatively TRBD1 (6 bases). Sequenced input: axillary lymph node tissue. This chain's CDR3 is CSASQTGSLETQYF. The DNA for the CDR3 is TGCAGTGCTAGTCAGACAGGATCTTTGGAGACCCAGTACTTC.